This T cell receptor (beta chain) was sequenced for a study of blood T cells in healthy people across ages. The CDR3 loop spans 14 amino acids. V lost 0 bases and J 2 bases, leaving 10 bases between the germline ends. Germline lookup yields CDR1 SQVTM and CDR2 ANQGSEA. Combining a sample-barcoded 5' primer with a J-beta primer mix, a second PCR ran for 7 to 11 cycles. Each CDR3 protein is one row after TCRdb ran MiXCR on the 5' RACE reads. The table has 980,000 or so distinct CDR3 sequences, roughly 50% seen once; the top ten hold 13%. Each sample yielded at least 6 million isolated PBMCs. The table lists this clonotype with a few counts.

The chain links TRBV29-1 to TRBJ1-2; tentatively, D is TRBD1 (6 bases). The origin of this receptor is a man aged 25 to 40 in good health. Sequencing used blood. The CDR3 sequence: CSVEEGGPNYGYTF. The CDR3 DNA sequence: TGCAGCGTTGAAGAGGGGGGGCCCAACTATGGCTACACCTTC.